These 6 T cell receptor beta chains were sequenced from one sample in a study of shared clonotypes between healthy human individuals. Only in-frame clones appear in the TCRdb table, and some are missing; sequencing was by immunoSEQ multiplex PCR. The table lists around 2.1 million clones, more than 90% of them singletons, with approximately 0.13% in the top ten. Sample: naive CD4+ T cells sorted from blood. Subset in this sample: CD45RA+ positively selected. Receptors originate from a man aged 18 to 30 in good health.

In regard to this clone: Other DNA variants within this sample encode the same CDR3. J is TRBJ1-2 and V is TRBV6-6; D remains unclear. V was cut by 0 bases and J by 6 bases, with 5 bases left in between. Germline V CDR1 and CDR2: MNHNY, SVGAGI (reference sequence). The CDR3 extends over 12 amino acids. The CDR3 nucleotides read TGTGCCAGCAGTTACTCTGGGGATGGCTACACCTTC. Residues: CASSYSGDGYTF.

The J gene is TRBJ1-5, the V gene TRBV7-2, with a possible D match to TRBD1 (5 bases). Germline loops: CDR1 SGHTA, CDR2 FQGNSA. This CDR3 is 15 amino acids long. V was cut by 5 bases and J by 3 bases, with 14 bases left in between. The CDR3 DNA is TGTGCCAGCAGCCCAGGGACCCGCCCCAATCAGCCCCAGCATTTT. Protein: CASSPGTRPNQPQHF.

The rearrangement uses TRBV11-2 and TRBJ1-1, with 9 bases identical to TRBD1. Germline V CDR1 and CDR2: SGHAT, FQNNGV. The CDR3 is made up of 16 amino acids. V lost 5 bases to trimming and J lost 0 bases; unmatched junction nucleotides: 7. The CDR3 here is CASSKQGAKVNTEAFF. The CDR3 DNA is TGTGCCAGCAGCAAACAGGGGGCTAAGGTGAACACTGAAGCTTTCTTT.

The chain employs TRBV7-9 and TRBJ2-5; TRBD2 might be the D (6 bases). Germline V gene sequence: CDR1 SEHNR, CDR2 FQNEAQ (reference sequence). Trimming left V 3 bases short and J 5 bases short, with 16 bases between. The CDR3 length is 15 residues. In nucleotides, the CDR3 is TGTGCCAGCAGCTTGTCTGCGGTGGGGAGGGAGACCCAGTACTTC. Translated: CASSLSAVGRETQYF.

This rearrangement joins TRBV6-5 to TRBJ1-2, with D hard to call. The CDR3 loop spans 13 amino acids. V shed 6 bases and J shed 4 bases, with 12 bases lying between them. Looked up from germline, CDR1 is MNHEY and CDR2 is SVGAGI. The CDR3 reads CASSHRRSYGYTF. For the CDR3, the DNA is TGTGCCAGCAGCCACCGGCGGAGCTATGGCTACACCTTC.

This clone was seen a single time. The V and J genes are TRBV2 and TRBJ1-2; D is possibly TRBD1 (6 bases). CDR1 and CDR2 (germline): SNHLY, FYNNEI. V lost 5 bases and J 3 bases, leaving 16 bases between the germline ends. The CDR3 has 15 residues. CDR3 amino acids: CASSRTVESYYGYTF. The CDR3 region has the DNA TGTGCCAGCAGTAGGACAGTAGAGAGTTACTATGGCTACACCTTC.